One and the same sample provided the 30 T cell receptor beta chains below, sequenced in a study of blood T cell repertoires in COVID-19. Sequencing was performed with immunoSEQ multiplex PCR; in TCRdb, only in-frame clones are kept and a portion is missing. The sample has some 340,000 clones, about 89% seen once. The sample was PBMCs or T cells enriched from blood (not recorded which). These receptors all stem from a woman aged 25 to 45 who had recovered from COVID-19.

This chain uses TRBV20-1 with TRBJ1-2; D is possibly TRBD1 (6 bases). Germline CDR1 is DFQATT and CDR2 is SNEGSKA (reference sequence). V was cut by 6 bases and J by 3 bases, with 8 bases left in between. This CDR3 has 11 residues. DNA of the CDR3: TGCAGTGCCAAGGGGGACTATGGCTACACCTTC. Its translation is CSAKGDYGYTF.

This CDR3 reads CASSIRTGPYEQYF. Here the CDR3 DNA reads TGTGCCAGCAGCATTAGGACAGGACCCTACGAGCAGTACTTC. The chain is built from TRBV9 and TRBJ2-7; 7 bases are a match to TRBD1. The CDR3 has 14 amino acids. Per germline, CDR1 SGDLS and CDR2 YYNGEE. The ends lost 4 bases at V and 2 bases at J; junction bases unmatched: 6.

The rearrangement joins TRBV27 to TRBJ2-7; 7 nucleotides line up with TRBD1. The trim removed 8 bases at V and 2 bases at J, leaving 12 bases unmatched. The germline V gene encodes CDR1 MNHEY and CDR2 SMNVEV (reference sequence). This CDR3 is built from 15 residues. In DNA form, the CDR3 reads TGTGCCAGCGCGCCAACCGGACAGGTCCCCTACGAGCAGTACTTC. Translation gives CASAPTGQVPYEQYF.

This chain uses TRBV6-5 with TRBJ1-6; 7 bases are shared with TRBD1. The CDR3 has 13 amino acids. The germline V gene encodes CDR1 MNHEY and CDR2 SVGAGI. The V and J ends lost 8 bases and 10 bases, in that order; junction bases with no gene match: 8. The CDR3 DNA sequence: TGTGCCAGCGGTAGACAGGGCCGGTCACCCCTCCACTTT. Protein: CASGRQGRSPLHF.

The CDR3 protein is CSVEDSRGASYNEQFF. In nucleotides, the CDR3 is TGCAGCGTTGAAGATTCGAGAGGCGCCTCCTACAATGAGCAGTTCTTC. The genes are TRBV29-1 and TRBJ2-1, with D unclear. CDR1 SQVTM and CDR2 ANQGSEA come from the germline V gene. V was pared by 0 bases and J by 0 bases, with 12 bases between. CDR3 size: 16 residues.

CDR3 sequence: CASSFSSSGANVLTF. CDR3 bases: TGTGCCAGCAGCTTCTCGAGCTCTGGGGCCAACGTCCTGACTTTC. The chain couples TRBV11-2 to TRBJ2-6; D unresolved. In germline, CDR1 is SGHAT, CDR2 FQNNGV. Trimming removed 3 bases at V and 0 bases at J, with 6 bases between. The CDR3 sequence is 15 residues long.

The chain links TRBV18 to TRBJ1-3, with D perhaps matching TRBD1 (5 bases). CDR3 length: 16 residues. The germline CDR1 and CDR2 sequences are KGHSH and LQKENI. V was clipped by 0 bases and J by 2 bases, with 11 bases between them. Written as DNA, the CDR3 is TGTGCCAGCTCACCACCCGGGGGAGTCCCTGGAAACACCATATATTTT. It codes for CASSPPGGVPGNTIYF. Looking up the rest from reference TRBV18 and TRBJ1-3 gives the full variable domain: NAGVMQNPRHLVRRRGQEARLRCSPMKGHSHVYWYRQLPEEGLKFMVYLQKENIIDESGMPKERFSAEFPKEGPSILRIQQVVRGDSAAYFCASSPPGGVPGNTIYFGEGSWLTVV.

The J gene is TRBJ1-1, the V gene TRBV19, with TRBD1 matching 10 bases. Germline-derived CDR1 and CDR2 are LNHDA and SQIVND (reference sequence). Trimming cost V 4 bases and J 0 bases; bases outside gene matches: 17. The CDR3 has 20 amino acids. CDR3 nucleotides: TGTGCCAGTAGTACAGACCGGGACAGGGGTCGGGCCATGGTGAACACTGAAGCTTTCTTT. Translating it yields CASSTDRDRGRAMVNTEAFF. The whole variable domain, remainder taken from reference TRBV19 and TRBJ1-1, is DGGITQSPKYLFRKEGQNVTLSCEQNLNHDAMYWYRQDPGQGLRLIYYSQIVNDFQKGDIAEGYSVSREKKESFPLTVTSAQKNPTAFYLCASSTDRDRGRAMVNTEAFFGQGTRLTVV.

The chain combines TRBV7-2 with TRBJ2-6, with D perhaps matching TRBD2 (5 bases). Looked up from germline, CDR1 is SGHTA and CDR2 is FQGNSA. Trimming removed 4 bases at V and 4 bases at J, with 11 bases between. The CDR3 contains 15 residues. The chain's CDR3 is CASSSDYAGANVLTF. CDR3 coding DNA: TGTGCCAGCAGCTCCGACTACGCAGGGGCCAACGTCCTGACTTTC.

The rearrangement joins TRBV4-1 to TRBJ1-5; TRBD1 matches 8 bases. CDR3 length: 17 amino acids. Germline CDR1 reads MGHRA; CDR2 reads YSYEKL. V trimming: 1 base; J trimming: 4 bases; junction bases outside the gene matches: 9. The DNA of the CDR3 is TGCGCCAGCAGCCAAGGGGGTCAAGGACAGGGAAATCAGCCCCAGCATTTT. Residues: CASSQGGQGQGNQPQHF.

This clone was detected once. V is TRBV7-9 and J is TRBJ2-2, with 7 bases matching TRBD2. The CDR3 loop spans 15 amino acids. Germline-derived CDR1 and CDR2 are SEHNR and FQNEAQ (reference sequence). The V and J ends lost 7 bases and 5 bases, in that order; junction bases with no gene match: 10. CDR3 DNA sequence: TGTGCCAGCATCCCTTTATCGGGAGGAACCGGGGAGCTGTTTTTT. Its translation: CASIPLSGGTGELFF.

The rearrangement uses TRBV7-9 and TRBJ2-1; no firm D call. The germline V gene encodes CDR1 SEHNR and CDR2 FQNEAQ (reference sequence). V shed 3 bases and J shed 5 bases, with 2 bases lying between them. The CDR3 extends over 11 amino acids. The CDR3 DNA reads as TGTGCCAGCAGCTTTAACAATGAGCAGTTCTTC. Translated: CASSFNNEQFF. The whole variable domain, remainder taken from reference TRBV7-9 and TRBJ2-1, is DTGVSQNPRHKITKRGQNVTFRCDPISEHNRLYWYRQTLGQGPEFLTYFQNEAQLEKSRLLSDRFSAERPKGSFSTLEIQRTEQGDSAMYLCASSFNNEQFFGPGTRLTVL.

The rearrangement links TRBV4-3 to TRBJ2-7, with D possibly being TRBD1 (5 bases). Per germline, CDR1 LGHNA and CDR2 YSLEER. The CDR3 is 15 amino acids. Deletions cut 0 bases from V and 3 bases from J, with 12 bases between. CDR3 in DNA: TGCGCCAGCAGCCAAGATAGAGACAGCTTCTACGAGCAGTACTTC. This gives the protein CASSQDRDSFYEQYF.

Note on this clone: Other DNA sequences in the same sample also yield this CDR3. The V gene is TRBV19, the J gene TRBJ2-7, with D hard to call. Trimming took off 2 bases at V and 2 bases at J, with 7 bases between the two ends. Germline V lookup: CDR1 LNHDA, CDR2 SQIVND (reference sequence). The CDR3 is 13 residues long. For the CDR3, the DNA is TGTGCCAGTAGTATAAGCAGCGCCTACGAGCAGTACTTC. Translation: CASSISSAYEQYF.

J is TRBJ1-6 and V is TRBV19, with unresolved D. This CDR3 is built from 13 residues. Between the trimmed V and J ends, which lost 2 bases and 10 bases, there was a span of 9 bases. Germline CDR1 and CDR2: LNHDA and SQIVND (reference sequence). CDR3 amino acids: CASSIQAGSPLHF. In DNA form, the CDR3 reads TGTGCCAGTAGTATACAGGCCGGATCACCCCTCCACTTT.

The rearrangement joins TRBV7-2 to TRBJ2-1; TRBD2 might be the D (7 bases). The germline V gene has CDR1 SGHTA and CDR2 FQGNSA. Trimming pared 0 bases from V and 4 bases from J, leaving 13 bases between. The CDR3 has 16 amino acids. CDR3 nucleotide sequence: TGTGCCAGCAGCTTAGCCGGGGGGCTGATTTACAATGAGCAGTTCTTC. This translates into CASSLAGGLIYNEQFF.

The rearrangement links TRBV6-5 to TRBJ2-7, with D hard to call. Germline lookup yields CDR1 MNHEY and CDR2 SVGAGI. The length of the CDR3 is 15 residues. Trimming took off 4 bases at V and 2 bases at J, with 15 bases between the two ends. This CDR3 reads CASSSSDRVPYEQYF. The CDR3, as DNA: TGTGCCAGCAGTTCCTCAGACCGGGTCCCCTACGAGCAGTACTTC.

The V call is TRBV6-1, the J call TRBJ2-7, with a weak D call TRBD2 (7 bases). CDR3 length: 17 residues. Germline V CDR1 and CDR2: MNHNS, SASEGT. Between the trimmed V and J ends, which lost 1 base and 1 base, there was a span of 17 bases. For the CDR3, the DNA is TGTGCCAGCAGTGAAGGGAGGCGGGGGCCACGATCCTACGAGCAGTACTTC. Translation: CASSEGRRGPRSYEQYF.

The J gene is TRBJ2-3, the V gene TRBV11-1; 7 bases map to TRBD1. CDR3 length: 14 residues. Germline CDR1 reads SGHAT; CDR2 reads FQDESV (reference sequence). The junction had 6 bases not matched to a gene; V was cut back by 5 bases and J by 4 bases. The CDR3 spells CASSPNRGADTQYF. The CDR3 DNA sequence: TGTGCCAGCAGCCCCAACAGGGGCGCAGATACGCAGTATTTT.

The chain links TRBV21-1 to TRBJ1-5; TRBD1 is the table's D call, not checked against the DNA. TRBV21-1 is a pseudogene segment. This CDR3 is built from 12 residues. The CDR3 sequence is CASSDRGQPQHF. CDR3 coding DNA: TGTGCCAGCAGCGACAGGGGGCAGCCCCAGCATTTT.

A single count supports this clone. The V and J genes are TRBV19 and TRBJ2-6, with 7 positions matching TRBD1. Losses at the gene ends were 8 bases for V and 2 bases for J; bases not matched to a gene: 6. The CDR3 is made up of 15 amino acids. Germline V gene sequence: CDR1 LNHDA, CDR2 SQIVND (reference sequence). CDR3 loop: CASADRVAGANVLTF. DNA for the CDR3: TGTGCCAGTGCAGACAGGGTAGCTGGGGCCAACGTCCTGACTTTC.

The rearrangement joins TRBV4-1 to TRBJ1-2; D may be TRBD1 (5 bases). V lost 3 bases to trimming and J lost 0 bases, with 11 bases between them. Germline V gives CDR1 MGHRA, CDR2 YSYEKL. This CDR3 contains 15 residues. CDR3 DNA: TGCGCCAGCAGCCAGTCGGACACAGCTAACTATGGCTACACCTTC. It codes for CASSQSDTANYGYTF.

J is TRBJ1-3 and V is TRBV19, with D unclear. CDR3 length: 17 residues. Germline V gives CDR1 LNHDA, CDR2 SQIVND (reference sequence). V lost 1 base and J lost 4, with 17 bases in between. CDR3 bases: TGTGCCAGTAGTATAGCCGCGGGCAGATCCTCAGGAAACACCATATATTTT. Residues: CASSIAAGRSSGNTIYF.

This clone was seen a single time. This chain joins TRBV6-5 and TRBJ2-1, with D uncertain. Germline CDR1 reads MNHEY; CDR2 reads SVGAGI. Between the trimmed V and J ends, which lost 7 bases and 2 bases, there was a span of 12 bases. CDR3 length: 14 amino acids. The CDR3 coding sequence is TGTGCCAGCAACCGTCTTCTAGCCTACAATGAGCAGTTCTTC. Translating gives CASNRLLAYNEQFF.

The chain uses TRBV11-2 and TRBJ1-1; D not certain. V shed 1 base and J shed 11 bases, with 11 bases lying between them. Germline V lookup: CDR1 SGHAT, CDR2 FQNNGV. The CDR3 has 12 amino acids. In nucleotides, the CDR3 is TGTGCCAGCAGCTTAGGGGAGATACGGGCTTTCTTT. Protein product: CASSLGEIRAFF. The full variable domain, with the rest looked up from reference TRBV11-2 and TRBJ1-1, is EAGVAQSPRYKIIEKRQSVAFWCNPISGHATLYWYQQILGQGPKLLIQFQNNGVVDDSQLPKDRFSAERLKGVDSTLKIQPAKLEDSAVYLCASSLGEIRAFFGQGTRLTVV.

In its sample, this clone was seen a few times. The chain combines TRBV18 with TRBJ1-5; no clear D. In germline, CDR1 is KGHSH, CDR2 LQKENI. V lost 2 bases and J lost 7, with 9 bases in between. The CDR3 loop spans 13 amino acids. The CDR3 DNA sequence: TGTGCCAGCTCACCAGAACTGAACCAGCCCCAGCATTTT. It yields the protein CASSPELNQPQHF.

The CDR3 protein is CASSIDAGVNYGYTF. As DNA, the CDR3 is TGTGCCAGTAGTATAGATGCAGGGGTAAACTATGGCTACACCTTC. V is TRBV19 and J is TRBJ1-2; a possible D gene is TRBD1 (6 bases). The CDR3 contains 15 residues. Germline loops: CDR1 LNHDA, CDR2 SQIVND (reference sequence). Trimming pared 0 bases from V and 2 bases from J, leaving 10 bases between.

The V and J genes are TRBV6-5 and TRBJ1-4; unclear D gene. Germline V lookup: CDR1 MNHEY, CDR2 SVGAGI. The CDR3 contains 15 residues. V was clipped by 2 bases and J by 4 bases, with 11 bases between them. In DNA, the CDR3 is TGTGCCAGCAGTTACGCGCCGGGTCTTAATGAAAAACTGTTTTTT. Its protein product is CASSYAPGLNEKLFF.

The J gene is TRBJ2-3, the V gene TRBV7-6; 10 bases line up with TRBD2. Germline CDR1 SGHVS, CDR2 FNYEAQ. CDR3 length: 17 amino acids. V trimming: 6 bases; J trimming: 1 base; junction bases outside the gene matches: 10. The CDR3 bases are TGTGCCAGCAGTCTTAATGGCGGGACTAGCGGCACAGATACGCAGTATTTT. The encoded protein is CASSLNGGTSGTDTQYF.

This chain uses TRBV6-5 with TRBJ1-4; D is ambiguous. The CDR3 has 13 amino acids. Germline V CDR1 and CDR2: MNHEY, SVGAGI. V was cut by 0 bases and J by 4 bases, with 3 bases left in between. The CDR3 DNA reads as TGTGCCAGCAGTTACTCGAGTAATGAAAAACTGTTTTTT. Amino acids: CASSYSSNEKLFF.